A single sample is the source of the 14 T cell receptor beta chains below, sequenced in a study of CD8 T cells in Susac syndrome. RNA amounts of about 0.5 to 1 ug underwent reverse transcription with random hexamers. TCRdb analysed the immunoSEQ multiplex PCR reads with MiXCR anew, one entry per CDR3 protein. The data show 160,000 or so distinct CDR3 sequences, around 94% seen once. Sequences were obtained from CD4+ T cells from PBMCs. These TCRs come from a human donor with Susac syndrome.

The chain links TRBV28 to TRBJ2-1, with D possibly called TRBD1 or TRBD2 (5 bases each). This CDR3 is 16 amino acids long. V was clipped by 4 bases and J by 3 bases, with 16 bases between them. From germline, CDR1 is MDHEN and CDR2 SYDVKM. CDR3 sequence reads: CASSSPGAQGYNEQFF. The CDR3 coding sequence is TGTGCCAGCAGTTCCCCCGGGGCGCAGGGCTACAATGAGCAGTTCTTC.

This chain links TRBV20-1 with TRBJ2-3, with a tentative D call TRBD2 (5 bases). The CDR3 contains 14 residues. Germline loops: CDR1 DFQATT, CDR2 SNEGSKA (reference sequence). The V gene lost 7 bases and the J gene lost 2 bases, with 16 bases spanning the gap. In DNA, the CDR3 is TGCAGTGGAGAGGGTGAACTGGCCACAGATACGCAGTATTTT. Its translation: CSGEGELATDTQYF.

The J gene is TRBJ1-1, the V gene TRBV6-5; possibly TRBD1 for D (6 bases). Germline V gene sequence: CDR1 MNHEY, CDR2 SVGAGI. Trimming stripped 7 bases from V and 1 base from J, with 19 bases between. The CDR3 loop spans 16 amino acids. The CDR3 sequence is CASINRGEGGNTEAFF. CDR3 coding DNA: TGTGCCAGCATTAACCGCGGTGAGGGGGGGAACACTGAAGCTTTCTTT.

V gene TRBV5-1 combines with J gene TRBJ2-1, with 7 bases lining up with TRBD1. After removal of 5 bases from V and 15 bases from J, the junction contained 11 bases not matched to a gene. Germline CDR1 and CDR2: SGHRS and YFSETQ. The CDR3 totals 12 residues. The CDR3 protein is CASSSTGNVGFF. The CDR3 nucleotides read TGCGCCAGCAGTTCGACAGGGAATGTTGGGTTCTTC. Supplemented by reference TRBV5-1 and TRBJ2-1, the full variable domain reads KAGVTQTPRYLIKTRGQQVTLSCSPISGHRSVSWYQQTPGQGLQFLFEYFSETQRNKGNFPGRFSGRQFSNSRSEMNVSTLELGDSALYLCASSSTGNVGFFGPGTRLTVL.

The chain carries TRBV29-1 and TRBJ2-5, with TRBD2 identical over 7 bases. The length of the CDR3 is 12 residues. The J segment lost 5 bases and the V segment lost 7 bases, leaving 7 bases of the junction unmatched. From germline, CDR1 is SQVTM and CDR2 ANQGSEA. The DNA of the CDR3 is TGCAGCGGAGTGGGGGGAGGGGAGACCCAGTACTTC. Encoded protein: CSGVGGGETQYF.

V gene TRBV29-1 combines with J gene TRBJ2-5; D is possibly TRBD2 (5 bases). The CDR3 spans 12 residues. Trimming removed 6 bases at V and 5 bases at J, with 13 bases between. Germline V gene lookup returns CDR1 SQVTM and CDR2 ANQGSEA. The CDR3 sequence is CSVQRAGETQYF. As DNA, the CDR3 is TGCAGCGTCCAGAGGGCTGGGGAGACCCAGTACTTC. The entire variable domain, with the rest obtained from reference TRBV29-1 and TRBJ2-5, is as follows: SAVISQKPSRDICQRGTSLTIQCQVDSQVTMMFWYRQQPGQSLTLIATANQGSEATYESGFVIDKFPISRPNLTFSTLTVSNMSPEDSSIYLCSVQRAGETQYFGPGTRLLVL.

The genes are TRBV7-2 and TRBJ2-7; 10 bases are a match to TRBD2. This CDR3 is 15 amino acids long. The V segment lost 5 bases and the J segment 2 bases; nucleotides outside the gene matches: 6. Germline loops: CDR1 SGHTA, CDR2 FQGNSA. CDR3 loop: CASSVSGGFTYEQYF. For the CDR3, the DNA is TGTGCCAGCAGCGTTAGCGGGGGGTTCACCTACGAGCAGTACTTC.

DNA of the CDR3: TGTGCCAGCAGCCTATTAGTTATCACAGATACGCAGTATTTT. This sequence encodes CASSLLVITDTQYF. The chain employs TRBV12-3 or TRBV12-4 and TRBJ2-3; D is unresolved. V lost 6 bases and J 2 bases, leaving 12 bases between the germline ends. The CDR3 is 14 residues long.

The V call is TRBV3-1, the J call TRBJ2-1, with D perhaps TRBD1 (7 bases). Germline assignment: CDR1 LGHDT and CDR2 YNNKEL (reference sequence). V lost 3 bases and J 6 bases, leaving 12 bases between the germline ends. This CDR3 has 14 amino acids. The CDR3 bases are TGTGCCAGCAGCCAGAGGCAGGGGGGCAATGAGCAGTTCTTC. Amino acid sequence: CASSQRQGGNEQFF.

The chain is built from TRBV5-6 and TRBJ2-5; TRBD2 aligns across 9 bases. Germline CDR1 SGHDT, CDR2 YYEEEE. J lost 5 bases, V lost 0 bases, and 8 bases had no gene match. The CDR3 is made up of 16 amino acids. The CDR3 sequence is CASSLDRGGALETQYF. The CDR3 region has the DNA TGTGCCAGCAGCTTGGATCGCGGGGGGGCCCTGGAGACCCAGTACTTC.

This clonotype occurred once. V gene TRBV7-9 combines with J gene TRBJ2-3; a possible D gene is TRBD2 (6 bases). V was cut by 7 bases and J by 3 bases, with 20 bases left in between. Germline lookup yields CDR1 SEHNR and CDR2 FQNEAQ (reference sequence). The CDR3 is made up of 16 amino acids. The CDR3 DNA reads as TGTGCCAGCACCCCGGGGAGTAGCGGATTTACAGATACGCAGTATTTT. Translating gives CASTPGSSGFTDTQYF.

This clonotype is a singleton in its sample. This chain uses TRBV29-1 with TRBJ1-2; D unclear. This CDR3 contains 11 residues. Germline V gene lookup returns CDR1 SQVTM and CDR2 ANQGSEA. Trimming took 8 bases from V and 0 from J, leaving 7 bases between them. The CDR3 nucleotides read TGCAGCACGGTCACTAACTATGGCTACACCTTC. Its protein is CSTVTNYGYTF.

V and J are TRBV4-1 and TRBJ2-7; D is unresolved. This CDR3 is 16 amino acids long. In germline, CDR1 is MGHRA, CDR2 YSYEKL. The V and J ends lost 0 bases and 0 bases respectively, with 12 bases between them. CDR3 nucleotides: TGCGCCAGCAGCCAAGATCGGTACAAACTCTCCTACGAGCAGTACTTC. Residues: CASSQDRYKLSYEQYF.

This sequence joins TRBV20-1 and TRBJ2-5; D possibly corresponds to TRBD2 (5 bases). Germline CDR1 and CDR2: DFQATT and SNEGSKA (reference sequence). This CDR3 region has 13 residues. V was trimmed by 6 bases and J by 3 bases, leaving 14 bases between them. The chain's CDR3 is CSAMDLEEETQYF. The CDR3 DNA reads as TGCAGTGCCATGGACCTGGAGGAAGAGACCCAGTACTTC.